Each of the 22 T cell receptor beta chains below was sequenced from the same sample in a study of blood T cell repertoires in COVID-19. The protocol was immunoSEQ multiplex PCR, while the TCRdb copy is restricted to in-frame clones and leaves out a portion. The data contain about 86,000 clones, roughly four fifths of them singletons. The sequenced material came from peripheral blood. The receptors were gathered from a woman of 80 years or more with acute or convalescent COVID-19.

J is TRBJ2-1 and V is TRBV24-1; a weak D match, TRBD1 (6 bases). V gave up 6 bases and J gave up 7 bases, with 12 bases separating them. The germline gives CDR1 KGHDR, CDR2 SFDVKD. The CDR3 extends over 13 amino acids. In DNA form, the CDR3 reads TGTGCCACCAGTACAGGGTATATGAATGAGCAGTTCTTC. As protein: CATSTGYMNEQFF.

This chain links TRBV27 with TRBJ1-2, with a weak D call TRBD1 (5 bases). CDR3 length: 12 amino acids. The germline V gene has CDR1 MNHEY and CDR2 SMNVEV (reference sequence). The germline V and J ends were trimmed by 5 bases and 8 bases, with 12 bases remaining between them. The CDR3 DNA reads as TGTGCCAGCAGTGTGGGAGGGGAAGGCTACACCTTC. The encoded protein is CASSVGGEGYTF.

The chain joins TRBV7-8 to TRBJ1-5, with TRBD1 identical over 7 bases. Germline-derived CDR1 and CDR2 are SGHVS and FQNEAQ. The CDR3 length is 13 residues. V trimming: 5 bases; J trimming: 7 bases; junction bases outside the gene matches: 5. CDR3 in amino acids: CASSPRGQQPQHF. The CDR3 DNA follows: TGTGCCAGCAGCCCGAGGGGACAGCAGCCCCAGCATTTT.

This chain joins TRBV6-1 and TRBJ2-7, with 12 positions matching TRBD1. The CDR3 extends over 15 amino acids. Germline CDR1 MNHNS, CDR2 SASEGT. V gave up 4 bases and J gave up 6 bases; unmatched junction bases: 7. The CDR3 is CASSAARDRGPEQYF. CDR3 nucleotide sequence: TGTGCCAGCAGTGCAGCCCGGGACAGGGGGCCCGAGCAGTACTTC.

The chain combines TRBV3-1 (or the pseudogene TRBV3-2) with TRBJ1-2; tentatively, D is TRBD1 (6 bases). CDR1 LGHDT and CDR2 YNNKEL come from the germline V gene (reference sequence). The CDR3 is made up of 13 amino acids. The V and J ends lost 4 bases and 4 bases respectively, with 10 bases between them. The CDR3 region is CASSPRGGYGYTF. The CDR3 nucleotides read TGTGCCAGCAGCCCGAGAGGGGGCTATGGCTACACCTTC.

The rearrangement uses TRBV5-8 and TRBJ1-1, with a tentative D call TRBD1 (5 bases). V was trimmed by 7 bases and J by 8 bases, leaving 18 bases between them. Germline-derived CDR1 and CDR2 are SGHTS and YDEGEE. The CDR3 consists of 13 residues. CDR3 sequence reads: CASWWVWTTEAFF. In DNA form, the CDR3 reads TGTGCCAGCTGGTGGGTATGGACAACCGAAGCTTTCTTT. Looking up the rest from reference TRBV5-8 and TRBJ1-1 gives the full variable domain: EAGVTQSPTHLIKTRGQQATLRCSPISGHTSVYWYQQALGLGLQFLLWYDEGEERNRGNFPPRFSGRQFPNYSSELNVNALELEDSALYLCASWWVWTTEAFFGQGTRLTVV.

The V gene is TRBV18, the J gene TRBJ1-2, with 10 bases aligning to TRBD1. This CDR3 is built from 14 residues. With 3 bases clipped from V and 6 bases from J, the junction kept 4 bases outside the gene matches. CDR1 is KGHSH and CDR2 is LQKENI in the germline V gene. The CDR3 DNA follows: TGTGCCAGCTCACCCGGACAGGGGGGAGATGGCTACACCTTC. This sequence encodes CASSPGQGGDGYTF. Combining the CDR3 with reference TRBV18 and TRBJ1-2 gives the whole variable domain NAGVMQNPRHLVRRRGQEARLRCSPMKGHSHVYWYRQLPEEGLKFMVYLQKENIIDESGMPKERFSAEFPKEGPSILRIQQVVRGDSAAYFCASSPGQGGDGYTFGSGTRLTVV.

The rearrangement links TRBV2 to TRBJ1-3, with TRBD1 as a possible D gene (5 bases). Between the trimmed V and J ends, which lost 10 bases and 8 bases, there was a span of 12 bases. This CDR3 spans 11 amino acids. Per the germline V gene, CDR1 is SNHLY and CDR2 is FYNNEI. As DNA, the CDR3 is TGTGCCACCTCGGACATTTACACCATATATTTT. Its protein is CATSDIYTIYF. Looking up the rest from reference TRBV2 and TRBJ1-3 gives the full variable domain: EPEVTQTPSHQVTQMGQEVILRCVPISNHLYFYWYRQILGQKVEFLVSFYNNEISEKSEIFDDQFSVERPDGSNFTLKIRSTKLEDSAMYFCATSDIYTIYFGEGSWLTVV.

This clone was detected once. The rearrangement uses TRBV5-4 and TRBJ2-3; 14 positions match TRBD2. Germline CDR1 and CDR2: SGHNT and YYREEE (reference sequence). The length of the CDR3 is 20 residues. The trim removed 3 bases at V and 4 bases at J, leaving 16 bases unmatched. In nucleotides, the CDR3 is TGTGCCAGCAGCTGGAGGTTGGGGACTAGCGGGAGTAAAGGGGCAGATACGCAGTATTTT. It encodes CASSWRLGTSGSKGADTQYF.

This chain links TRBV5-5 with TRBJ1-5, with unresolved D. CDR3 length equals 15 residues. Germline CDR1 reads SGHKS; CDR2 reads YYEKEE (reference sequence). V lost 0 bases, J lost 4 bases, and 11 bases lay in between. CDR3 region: CASSLGGTMNQPQHF. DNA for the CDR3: TGTGCCAGCAGCTTGGGCGGTACTATGAATCAGCCCCAGCATTTT.

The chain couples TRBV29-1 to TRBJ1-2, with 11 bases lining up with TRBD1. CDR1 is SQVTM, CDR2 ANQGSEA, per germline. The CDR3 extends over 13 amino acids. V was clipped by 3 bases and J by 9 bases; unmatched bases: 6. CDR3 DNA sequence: TGCAGCGTTGAGGACAGGGGGCAAATGAGCTACACCTTC. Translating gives CSVEDRGQMSYTF. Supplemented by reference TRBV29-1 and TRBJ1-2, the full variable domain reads SAVISQKPSRDICQRGTSLTIQCQVDSQVTMMFWYRQQPGQSLTLIATANQGSEATYESGFVIDKFPISRPNLTFSTLTVSNMSPEDSSIYLCSVEDRGQMSYTFGSGTRLTVV.

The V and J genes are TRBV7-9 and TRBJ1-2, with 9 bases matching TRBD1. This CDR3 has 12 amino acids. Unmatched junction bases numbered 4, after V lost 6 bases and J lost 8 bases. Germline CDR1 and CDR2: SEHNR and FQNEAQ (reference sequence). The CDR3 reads CASSWTGDGYTF. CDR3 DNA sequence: TGTGCCAGCAGTTGGACAGGGGACGGCTACACCTTC.

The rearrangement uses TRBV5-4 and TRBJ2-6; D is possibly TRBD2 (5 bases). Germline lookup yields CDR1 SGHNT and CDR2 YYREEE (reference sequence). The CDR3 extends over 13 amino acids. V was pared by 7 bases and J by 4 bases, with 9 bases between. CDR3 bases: TGTGCCAGCCAAATAGCGGGGGCCAACGTCCTGACTTTC. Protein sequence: CASQIAGANVLTF.

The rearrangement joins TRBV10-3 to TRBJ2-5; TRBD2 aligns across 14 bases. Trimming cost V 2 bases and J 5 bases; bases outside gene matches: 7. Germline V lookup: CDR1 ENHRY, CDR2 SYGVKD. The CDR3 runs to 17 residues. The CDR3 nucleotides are TGTGCCATCAGTGAGCCGCAGGGACTAGCGGGAGACGAGACCCAGTACTTC. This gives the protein CAISEPQGLAGDETQYF.

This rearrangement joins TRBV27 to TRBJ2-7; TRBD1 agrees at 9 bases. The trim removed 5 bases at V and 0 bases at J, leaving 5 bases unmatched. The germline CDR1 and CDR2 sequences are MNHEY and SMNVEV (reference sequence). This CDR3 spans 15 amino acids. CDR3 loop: CASSAQGAFSYEQYF. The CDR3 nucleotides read TGTGCCAGCAGTGCACAGGGGGCCTTCTCCTACGAGCAGTACTTC.

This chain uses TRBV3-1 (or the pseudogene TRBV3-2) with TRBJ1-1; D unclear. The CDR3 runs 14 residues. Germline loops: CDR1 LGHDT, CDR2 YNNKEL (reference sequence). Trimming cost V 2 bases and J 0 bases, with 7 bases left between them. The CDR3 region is CASSQNSLNTEAFF. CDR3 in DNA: TGTGCCAGCAGCCAAAACAGCCTGAACACTGAAGCTTTCTTT.

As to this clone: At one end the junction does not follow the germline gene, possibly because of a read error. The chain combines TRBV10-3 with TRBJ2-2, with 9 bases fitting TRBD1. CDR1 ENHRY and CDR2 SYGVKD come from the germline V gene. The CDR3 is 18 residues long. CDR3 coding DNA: TGTGCCATCAGCGAGTCTGGGGGACAGGGTTCGTTAACCGGGGAGCTGTTTTTT. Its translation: CAISESGGQGSLTGELFF.

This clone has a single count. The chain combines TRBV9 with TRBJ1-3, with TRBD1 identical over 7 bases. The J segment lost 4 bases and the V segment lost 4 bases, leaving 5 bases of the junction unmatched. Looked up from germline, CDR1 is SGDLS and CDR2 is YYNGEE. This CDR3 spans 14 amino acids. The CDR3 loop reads CASSMGQSGNTIYF. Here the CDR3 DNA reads TGTGCCAGCAGCATGGGACAGTCGGGAAACACCATATATTTT.

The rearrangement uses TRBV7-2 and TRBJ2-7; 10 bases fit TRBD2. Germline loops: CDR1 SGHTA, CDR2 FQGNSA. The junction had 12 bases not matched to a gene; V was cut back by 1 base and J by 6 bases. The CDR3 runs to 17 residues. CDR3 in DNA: TGTGCCAGCAGCTTAGAGGCCAGCGGGAGGGCCGAGTCCGAGCAGTACTTC. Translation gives CASSLEASGRAESEQYF.

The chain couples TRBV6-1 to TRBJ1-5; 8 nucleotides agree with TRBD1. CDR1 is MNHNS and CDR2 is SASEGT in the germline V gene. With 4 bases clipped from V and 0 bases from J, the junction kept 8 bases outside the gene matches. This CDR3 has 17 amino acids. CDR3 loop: CASSGGTGAISNQPQHF. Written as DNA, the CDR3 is TGTGCCAGCAGTGGGGGGACAGGAGCCATTAGCAATCAGCCCCAGCATTTT.

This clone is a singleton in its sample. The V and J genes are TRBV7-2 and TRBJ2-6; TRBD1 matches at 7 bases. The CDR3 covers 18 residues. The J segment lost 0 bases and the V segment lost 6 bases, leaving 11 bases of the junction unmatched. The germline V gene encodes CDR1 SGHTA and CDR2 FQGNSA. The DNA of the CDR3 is TGTGCCAGCAGGGACACCGGGACAGCCATCTCTGGGGCCAACGTCCTGACTTTC. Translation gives CASRDTGTAISGANVLTF.

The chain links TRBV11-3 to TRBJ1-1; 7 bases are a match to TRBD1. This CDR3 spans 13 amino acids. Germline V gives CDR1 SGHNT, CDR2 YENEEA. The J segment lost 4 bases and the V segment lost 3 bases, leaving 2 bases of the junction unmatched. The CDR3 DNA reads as TGTGCCAGCAGCTTGGACAGGCTCACTGAAGCTTTCTTT. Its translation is CASSLDRLTEAFF.